The 5 T cell receptor beta chains below all came from one sample that was sequenced in a study of spatial heterogeneity in lung cancer. The study's findings and limits: Counts of expanded intratumoral alpha and beta TCRs tracked tumor mutation counts.

Time point noted: sample taken at primary tumor resection. Antigen specificity for these receptors is unknown. TCRdb reprocessed the 5' RACE reads with MiXCR, giving one entry per CDR3 protein. This table has approximately 25,000 distinct CDR3 sequences, 8.8% appearing once. The sequencing here drew on lung tumor tissue, taken at surgery. All receptors derive from a male donor with early-stage non-small cell lung cancer.

This clonotype was found many times. The CDR3 region has the DNA TGTGCCAGCTCACTCGGGGTAGGAAGGTCCTCCTACGAGCAGTACTTC. This gives the protein CASSLGVGRSSYEQYF. The J gene is TRBJ2-7, the V gene TRBV18; tentatively, D is TRBD2 (5 bases). CDR3 length: 16 amino acids. The V and J ends lost 4 bases and 0 bases respectively, with 16 bases between them. Germline CDR1 is KGHSH and CDR2 is LQKENI.

This clonotype came up many times. The chain carries TRBV5-1 and TRBJ2-5, with 10 bases fitting TRBD2. The CDR3 consists of 18 residues. Germline values: CDR1 SGHRS, CDR2 YFSETQ. Trimming removed 3 bases from V and 2 bases from J; junction bases left unmatched: 13. The CDR3, as DNA: TGCGCCAGCAGCTCCGGGACGGCCGGGACTAGCGTACAAGAGACCCAGTACTTC. Protein: CASSSGTAGTSVQETQYF.

This clonotype was found a few times. V and J are TRBV3-1 and TRBJ2-5; TRBD2 matches 12 bases. V was clipped by 4 bases and J by 0 bases; unmatched bases: 3. Looked up from germline, CDR1 is LGHDT and CDR2 is YNNKEL (reference sequence). The CDR3 runs to 16 residues. DNA for the CDR3: TGTGCCAGCAGCCCTTGGACTAGCGGGGACCAAGAGACCCAGTACTTC. Amino acids: CASSPWTSGDQETQYF.

This clonotype was picked up many times. Its ends do not fully match the called genes, so a read error is possible. The chain combines TRBV28 with TRBJ2-3, with D possibly matching TRBD1 (7 bases). This CDR3 spans 14 amino acids. In germline, CDR1 is MDHEN, CDR2 SYDVKM. The CDR3 sequence is CASNLFITGEAQYF. The CDR3 DNA is TGTGCCAGCAATTTATTTATAACAGGGGAGGCGCAGTATTTT.

This clonotype was observed a handful of times. This rearrangement joins TRBV28 to TRBJ1-2; weak D call: TRBD1 (5 bases). Trimming removed 8 bases from V and 8 bases from J, with 12 bases in between. The germline V gene has CDR1 MDHEN and CDR2 SYDVKM. This CDR3 comprises 11 residues. The CDR3 DNA is TGTGCCAGCTGGGGGACGATGGGCTACACCTTC. This sequence encodes CASWGTMGYTF.